Shown below are 13 T cell receptor beta chains from a single sample sequenced in a study of blood T cell repertoires in COVID-19. Clones were read by immunoSEQ multiplex PCR, and TCRdb kept only the in-frame ones, dropping some. The table shows roughly 440,000 clones, with approximately 88% occurring only once. The sample taken for sequencing was peripheral blood. Source of these receptors: a woman aged 50 to 60 with COVID-19, enrolled during active disease.

The V call is TRBV5-1, the J call TRBJ2-2; 7 bases match TRBD1. CDR1 SGHRS and CDR2 YFSETQ come from the germline V gene. The CDR3 runs 16 residues. The trim removed 3 bases at V and 1 base at J, leaving 6 bases unmatched. Here the CDR3 reads CASSSVWTGNTGELFF. In DNA, the CDR3 is TGCGCCAGCAGCTCCGTTTGGACAGGGAACACCGGGGAGCTGTTTTTT. Drawing the rest from reference TRBV5-1 and TRBJ2-2, the complete variable domain is KAGVTQTPRYLIKTRGQQVTLSCSPISGHRSVSWYQQTPGQGLQFLFEYFSETQRNKGNFPGRFSGRQFSNSRSEMNVSTLELGDSALYLCASSSVWTGNTGELFFGEGSRLTVL.

This clone was detected once. V and J are TRBV27 and TRBJ2-3, with 7 nucleotides matching TRBD1. The germline V gene has CDR1 MNHEY and CDR2 SMNVEV (reference sequence). The CDR3 loop spans 15 amino acids. V trimming: 0 bases; J trimming: 3 bases; junction bases outside the gene matches: 3. For the CDR3, the DNA is TGTGCCAGCAGTTTATCAGGCAGGGGGACAGATACGCAGTATTTT. This sequence encodes CASSLSGRGTDTQYF.

This clone was seen a handful of times. The junction differs from germline at one of its ends, possibly a read error. The rearrangement links TRBV11-2 to TRBJ1-5, with a tentative D call TRBD1 (5 bases). The CDR3 covers 15 residues. The germline V gene has CDR1 SGHAT and CDR2 FQNNGV. Written as DNA, the CDR3 is TGTGCCAGCAGCTCCTCGGGCAGGGCCAATCGGCCCCAGCATTTT. It specifies CASSSSGRANRPQHF.

The CDR3 here is CASSSTTSGEYNEQFF. The CDR3, as DNA: TGTGCCAGCAGCTCCACAACTAGCGGGGAGTACAATGAGCAGTTCTTC. J is TRBJ2-1 and V is TRBV5-4; 10 bases fit TRBD2. Germline V gives CDR1 SGHNT, CDR2 YYREEE (reference sequence). V was clipped by 3 bases and J by 4 bases; unmatched bases: 7. The CDR3 sequence is 16 residues long.

V and J are TRBV13 and TRBJ2-1; 12 bases are shared with TRBD2. V was clipped by 5 bases and J by 4 bases; unmatched bases: 9. The CDR3 loop spans 17 amino acids. From germline, CDR1 is PRHDT and CDR2 FYEKMQ (reference sequence). CDR3 bases: TGTGCCAGCAGCCGGAGACTAGCGGGGGATAATTACAATGAGCAGTTCTTC. Its protein product is CASSRRLAGDNYNEQFF.

The J gene is TRBJ2-1, the V gene TRBV19, with 9 bases that match TRBD1. Trimming at V came to 6 bases and at J to 7 bases, leaving 10 bases not matched to a gene. This CDR3 has 15 residues. Germline-derived CDR1 and CDR2 are LNHDA and SQIVND (reference sequence). The CDR3 is CASSQSGTGPNEQFF. The CDR3 DNA reads as TGTGCCAGTAGCCAATCCGGGACAGGGCCGAATGAGCAGTTCTTC.

The chain carries TRBV15 and TRBJ2-7; 7 positions agree with TRBD1. J lost 0 bases, V lost 0 bases, and 8 bases had no gene match. The CDR3 runs to 17 residues. Germline-derived CDR1 and CDR2 are LNHNV and YYDKDF (reference sequence). This CDR3 is CATSRDVGTDVSYEQYF. DNA of the CDR3: TGTGCCACCAGCAGAGATGTGGGGACAGACGTCTCCTACGAGCAGTACTTC.

V gene TRBV28 combines with J gene TRBJ1-2; a weak D match, TRBD1 (5 bases). The V gene lost 8 bases and the J gene lost 4 bases, with 17 bases spanning the gap. Germline V lookup: CDR1 MDHEN, CDR2 SYDVKM. This CDR3 spans 14 amino acids. CDR3 DNA sequence: TGTGCCAGCTTAACGGGGGAGTCTAGCTATGGCTACACCTTC. Translating it yields CASLTGESSYGYTF.

This clone has just one count. The chain couples TRBV30 to TRBJ1-2; D ambiguous. This CDR3 spans 13 amino acids. Germline V gene data show CDR1 as GTSNPN and CDR2 as SVGIG (reference sequence). The V end lost 2 bases, the J end lost 2 bases, and 9 bases lay between the germline ends. The CDR3: CAWSQQKNYGYTF. As DNA, the CDR3 is TGTGCCTGGAGTCAACAGAAGAACTATGGCTACACCTTC.

This sequence joins TRBV28 and TRBJ1-1; 7 bases are shared with TRBD1. This CDR3 spans 13 amino acids. Germline CDR1 and CDR2: MDHEN and SYDVKM. V lost 3 bases and J lost 11; bases outside the gene matches: 9. The CDR3 region has the DNA TGTGCCAGCAGTTTGCAGGACACCAGGGGGGCTTTCTTT. Translating gives CASSLQDTRGAFF. The whole variable domain, remainder taken from reference TRBV28 and TRBJ1-1, is DVKVTQSSRYLVKRTGEKVFLECVQDMDHENMFWYRQDPGLGLRLIYFSYDVKMKEKGDIPEGYSVSREKKERFSLILESASTNQTSMYLCASSLQDTRGAFFGQGTRLTVV.

This rearrangement joins TRBV1 to TRBJ1-2; whether TRBD1, the table's D call, matches the DNA was not checked. TRBV1 corresponds to a pseudogene. CDR3 length equals 15 residues. The DNA of the CDR3 is TGCACCAGCAGCTTCAAACAGGTCGCTAACTATGGCTACACCTTC. Its translation: CTSSFKQVANYGYTF.

This clone was counted once. The chain is built from TRBV27 and TRBJ2-1; 14 bases are a match to TRBD2. Germline V gene data show CDR1 as MNHEY and CDR2 as SMNVEV (reference sequence). Trimming cost V 5 bases and J 10 bases; bases outside gene matches: 7. The CDR3 consists of 15 residues. The CDR3 region is CASSPGTSGGGEQFF. The CDR3 DNA reads as TGTGCCAGCAGTCCCGGGACTAGCGGGGGAGGGGAGCAGTTCTTC.

V is TRBV18 and J is TRBJ1-1; TRBD1 matches at 7 bases. Trimming at V came to 0 bases and at J to 4 bases, leaving 2 bases not matched to a gene. This CDR3 is 14 amino acids long. From germline, CDR1 is KGHSH and CDR2 LQKENI. The CDR3 DNA reads TGTGCCAGCTCACCACCAGGGGGCGGCACTGAAGCTTTCTTT. Its protein is CASSPPGGGTEAFF.